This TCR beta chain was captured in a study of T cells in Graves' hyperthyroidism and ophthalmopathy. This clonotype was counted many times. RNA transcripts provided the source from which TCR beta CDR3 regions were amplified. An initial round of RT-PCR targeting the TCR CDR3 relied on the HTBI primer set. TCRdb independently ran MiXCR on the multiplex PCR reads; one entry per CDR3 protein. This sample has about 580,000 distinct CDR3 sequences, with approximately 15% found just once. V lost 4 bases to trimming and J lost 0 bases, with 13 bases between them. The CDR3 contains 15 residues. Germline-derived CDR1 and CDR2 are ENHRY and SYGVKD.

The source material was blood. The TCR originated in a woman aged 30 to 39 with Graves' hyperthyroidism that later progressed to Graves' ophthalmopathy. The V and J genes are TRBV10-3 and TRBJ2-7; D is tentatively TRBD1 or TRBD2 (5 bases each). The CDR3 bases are TGTGCCATCAGTGGGGGCGGGTCGAGCTCCTACGAGCAGTACTTC. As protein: CAISGGGSSSYEQYF.